Below, 8 T cell receptor beta chains from the same sample are listed, as sequenced in a study of OX40 agonist ivuxolimab in advanced cancers. This table comes from immunoSEQ multiplex PCR, and its TCRdb copy is limited to in-frame clones, with some not included. The sample lists some 70,000 clones, 80% occurring once. The material was CD4+ or CD8+ T cells sorted from blood, obtained in a trial of the OX40 agonist ivuxolimab. The receptors shown here come from an adult with an advanced solid tumor such as melanoma, head and neck, liver or kidney cancer.

CDR3 sequence: CASRASEAFF. DNA for the CDR3: TGTGCCAGCAGGGCCTCTGAAGCTTTCTTT. The chain has TRBV28 and TRBJ1-1; D is uncertain. Trimming cost V 6 bases and J 6 bases, with 5 bases left between them. CDR1 MDHEN and CDR2 SYDVKM come from the germline V gene. There are 10 residues in the CDR3.

The rearrangement links TRBV4-2 to TRBJ2-1; 8 bases fit TRBD2. The CDR3 runs 16 residues. Losses at the gene ends were 0 bases for V and 6 bases for J; bases not matched to a gene: 7. From germline, CDR1 is LGHNA and CDR2 YNFKEQ. The CDR3 loop is CASSQEPGGLSNEQFF. In nucleotides, the CDR3 is TGTGCCAGCAGCCAAGAACCGGGGGGGCTATCCAATGAGCAGTTCTTC.

This chain uses TRBV6-5 with TRBJ2-1; 10 bases are a match to TRBD1. Trimming cost V 5 bases and J 6 bases; bases outside gene matches: 4. Germline values: CDR1 MNHEY, CDR2 SVGAGI. CDR3 length: 14 amino acids. CDR3: CASSPRDRGNEQFF. The CDR3 DNA sequence: TGTGCCAGCAGTCCCCGGGACAGGGGCAATGAGCAGTTCTTC.

This chain joins TRBV4-1 and TRBJ2-7; D not certain. CDR1 and CDR2 (germline): MGHRA, YSYEKL. This CDR3 region has 14 residues. The germline V and J ends were trimmed by 4 bases and 1 base, with 11 bases remaining between them. The CDR3 loop is CASSPNVPSYEQYV. CDR3 nucleotide sequence: TGCGCCAGCAGCCCGAACGTCCCGTCCTACGAGCAGTACGTC.

DNA of the CDR3: TGCGCCAGCAGCCAGGGGGACAGGCCCTCCTACGAGCAGTACTTC. Translated, it gives CASSQGDRPSYEQYF. This chain links TRBV4-1 with TRBJ2-7; 8 bases line up with TRBD1. Germline V gene data show CDR1 as MGHRA and CDR2 as YSYEKL. The CDR3 totals 15 residues. The V segment lost 3 bases and the J segment 0 bases; nucleotides outside the gene matches: 4.

The chain uses TRBV28 and TRBJ2-3; 8 bases map to TRBD1. From germline, CDR1 is MDHEN and CDR2 SYDVKM. This CDR3 region has 16 residues. The J segment lost 1 base and the V segment lost 1 base, leaving 4 bases of the junction unmatched. The CDR3 bases are TGTGCCAGCAGTTTATTCGGACAGGGAGGCACAGATACGCAGTATTTT. Translation: CASSLFGQGGTDTQYF.

This sequence joins TRBV6-5 and TRBJ2-1; 10 bases align to TRBD1. Germline-derived CDR1 and CDR2 are MNHEY and SVGAGI. The CDR3 has 15 residues. Germline trimming cut 6 bases from V and 4 bases from J; bases unmatched to any gene: 6. The CDR3: CASRAGTGVYNEQFF. The CDR3 DNA is TGTGCCAGCAGAGCCGGGACAGGGGTGTACAATGAGCAGTTCTTC.

The chain couples TRBV6-5 to TRBJ1-2, with D tentatively TRBD1 (6 bases). Germline CDR1 and CDR2: MNHEY and SVGAGI. Trimming removed 5 bases at V and 2 bases at J, with 15 bases between. There are 15 residues in the CDR3. The chain's CDR3 is CASSPGRGKNYGYTF. In nucleotides, the CDR3 is TGTGCCAGCAGTCCTGGGAGGGGGAAAAACTATGGCTACACCTTC.